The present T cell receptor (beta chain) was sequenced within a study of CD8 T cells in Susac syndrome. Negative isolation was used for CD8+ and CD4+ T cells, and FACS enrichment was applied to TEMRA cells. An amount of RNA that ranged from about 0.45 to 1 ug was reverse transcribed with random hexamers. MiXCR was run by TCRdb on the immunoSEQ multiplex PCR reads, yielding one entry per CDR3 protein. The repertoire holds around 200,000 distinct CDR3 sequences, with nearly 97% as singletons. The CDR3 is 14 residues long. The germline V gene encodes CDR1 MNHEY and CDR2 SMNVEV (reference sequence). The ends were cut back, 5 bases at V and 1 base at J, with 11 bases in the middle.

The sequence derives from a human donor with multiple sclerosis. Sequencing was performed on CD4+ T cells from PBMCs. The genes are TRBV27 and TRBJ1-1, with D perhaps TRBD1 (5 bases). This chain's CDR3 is CASSPHRSNTEAFF. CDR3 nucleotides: TGTGCCAGCAGTCCTCACAGGTCGAACACTGAAGCTTTCTTT.